The 12 T cell receptor beta chains below were found in one sample sequenced in a study of beta chain features in type 1 diabetes. The study reverse transcribed the entire isolated RNA, so it sequenced expressed TCRB transcripts. Profiled with immunoSEQ multiplex PCR; TCRdb holds only in-frame clones, not every one. Here the sample spans roughly 40,000 clones, roughly 64% being singletons. The sample taken for sequencing was Tregs from blood. The receptors originated from a woman in her twenties or thirties in good health.

V gene TRBV25-1 combines with J gene TRBJ2-7; TRBD1 aligns across 8 bases. V lost 4 bases, J lost 7 bases, and 9 bases stayed unmatched. CDR3 size: 14 residues. Germline CDR1 reads MGHDK; CDR2 reads SYGVNS. This CDR3 is CASSGAGGPREQYF. For the CDR3, the DNA is TGTGCCAGCAGTGGTGCAGGGGGCCCTCGGGAGCAGTACTTC.

This chain connects TRBV5-1 to TRBJ1-5, with TRBD1 as a possible D gene (5 bases). The CDR3 runs 13 residues. V lost 0 bases and J 7 bases, leaving 8 bases between the germline ends. CDR1 is SGHRS and CDR2 is YFSETQ in the germline V gene. The CDR3 region is CASSLAEGQPQHF. The CDR3 DNA sequence: TGCGCCAGCAGCTTGGCGGAGGGGCAGCCCCAGCATTTT. The variable domain in full, with the rest retrieved from reference TRBV5-1 and TRBJ1-5, is KAGVTQTPRYLIKTRGQQVTLSCSPISGHRSVSWYQQTPGQGLQFLFEYFSETQRNKGNFPGRFSGRQFSNSRSEMNVSTLELGDSALYLCASSLAEGQPQHFGDGTRLSIL.

The rearrangement uses TRBV11-3 and TRBJ2-5; no reliable D call. This CDR3 has 14 amino acids. V was trimmed by 2 bases and J by 5 bases, leaving 12 bases between them. CDR1 and CDR2 (germline): SGHNT, YENEEA. DNA for the CDR3: TGTGCCAGCAGCTTAAGTTCGGTTTCGGAGACCCAGTACTTC. This sequence encodes CASSLSSVSETQYF.

CDR3 in amino acids: CASSRAGQGSTYEQYF. CDR3 coding DNA: TGTGCCAGCAGCCGAGCGGGACAGGGGTCAACCTACGAGCAGTACTTC. The V and J genes are TRBV4-2 and TRBJ2-7; 10 bases line up with TRBD1. Looked up from germline, CDR1 is LGHNA and CDR2 is YNFKEQ. CDR3 length: 16 amino acids. Losses at the gene ends were 4 bases for V and 2 bases for J; bases not matched to a gene: 8.

This clone is medium-sized in the sample. The chain combines TRBV28 with TRBJ2-5; D may be TRBD1 (5 bases). With 4 bases removed from V and 5 bases from J, the gap between germline ends came to 14 bases. CDR3 length: 14 residues. Germline V gives CDR1 MDHEN, CDR2 SYDVKM. CDR3 in amino acids: CASSSPDKRETQYF. In DNA form, the CDR3 reads TGTGCCAGCAGTTCGCCGGACAAGAGGGAGACCCAGTACTTC.

This chain connects TRBV19 to TRBJ1-5, with D possibly matching TRBD1 (6 bases). There are 12 residues in the CDR3. V was cut by 3 bases and J by 11 bases, with 11 bases left in between. CDR1 and CDR2 from the germline V gene are LNHDA and SQIVND (reference sequence). CDR3 loop: CASSIYEGAQHF. The CDR3 nucleotides are TGTGCCAGTAGTATTTACGAGGGGGCCCAGCATTTT.

This chain connects TRBV29-1 to TRBJ2-1; a weak D match, TRBD2 (5 bases). This CDR3 contains 12 residues. Looked up from germline, CDR1 is SQVTM and CDR2 is ANQGSEA. V lost 6 bases and J 7 bases, leaving 13 bases between the germline ends. This chain's CDR3 is CSVAGVWNEQFF. The CDR3 DNA follows: TGCAGCGTCGCCGGGGTATGGAATGAGCAGTTCTTC.

The rearrangement uses TRBV4-3 and TRBJ2-1; 11 bases match TRBD2. Germline loops: CDR1 LGHNA, CDR2 YSLEER. Trimming at V came to 3 bases and at J to 9 bases, leaving 10 bases not matched to a gene. This CDR3 has 16 residues. CDR3 nucleotide sequence: TGCGCCAGCAGCCACCGTGAACTAGCGGGAGAGATTGAGCAGTTCTTC. Protein product: CASSHRELAGEIEQFF.

This clone showed up just a few times. The rearrangement uses TRBV10-3 and TRBJ2-3; D uncertain. Trimming removed 5 bases from V and 4 bases from J, with 13 bases in between. The CDR3 contains 14 residues. The germline gives CDR1 ENHRY, CDR2 SYGVKD. The CDR3 loop is CAISLKPSPDTQYF. The CDR3 nucleotides read TGTGCCATCAGTCTAAAACCGTCCCCAGATACGCAGTATTTT.

The chain joins TRBV29-1 to TRBJ2-1, with D maybe TRBD1 (6 bases). Trimming took 7 bases from V and 7 from J, leaving 11 bases between them. Germline lookup yields CDR1 SQVTM and CDR2 ANQGSEA. CDR3 length: 11 amino acids. CDR3 bases: TGCAGCGCGAGACAGGATAATGAGCAGTTCTTC. Translation: CSARQDNEQFF.

The chain is built from TRBV30 and TRBJ1-2, with 9 bases aligning to TRBD1. The CDR3 is 16 amino acids. After removal of 4 bases from V and 2 bases from J, the junction contained 11 bases not matched to a gene. Germline V gives CDR1 GTSNPN, CDR2 SVGIG (reference sequence). The CDR3 nucleotides are TGTGCCTGGAACTCTGTTCGGGACAGGGCCAACTATGGCTACACCTTC. This codes for CAWNSVRDRANYGYTF.

V is TRBV5-1 and J is TRBJ2-2; 9 positions match TRBD1. The CDR3 is made up of 16 amino acids. The germline V gene encodes CDR1 SGHRS and CDR2 YFSETQ. Germline trimming cut 5 bases from V and 3 bases from J; bases unmatched to any gene: 8. In DNA, the CDR3 is TGCGCCAGCAGAGACGGACAGGGGAGGGACACCGGGGAGCTGTTTTTT. Translated: CASRDGQGRDTGELFF.